The clone carrying this T cell receptor (beta chain) was detected ten times or more. TCRdb itself ran the RT-PCR reads through MiXCR, one entry per CDR3 protein. The table records 550,000 to 750,000 distinct CDR3 sequences, 11% to 15% of them present only once. The TCR sequence derives from a female donor in good health, serving as a healthy control. Sequenced input: memory CD4+ T cells from blood.

The CDR3 region has the DNA TGTGCCAGCAGCCCCGCGGGATCCCACAATGAGCAGTTCTTC. This gives the protein CASSPAGSHNEQFF. J is TRBJ2-1 and V is TRBV5-8; the D gene is possibly TRBD2 (6 bases). Germline-derived CDR1 and CDR2 are SGHTS and YDEGEE. V was clipped by 4 bases and J by 5 bases, with 13 bases between them. This CDR3 is 14 amino acids long.